The rows below give T cell receptor beta chains drawn from one sample of a study of beta chain features in type 1 diabetes. Profiled with immunoSEQ multiplex PCR; TCRdb holds only in-frame clones, not every one. The sample lists some 250,000 clones; approximately 10% were seen once. Sequencing was performed on naive CD4+ T cells from blood. The receptors were gathered from a man aged 25 to 40 with type 1 diabetes. The CDR3 runs from the conserved cysteine through the conserved F or W. The order of the fields is CDR3 DNA, CDR3 protein, clone size, J gene, V gene, D gene. A D gene is named only where the DNA matches it firmly. Only some rows state a clone size, as once, few, many or a class for expanded clones.

cdr3_nt: TGTGCCAGCAGCAAGATCTCGGCTGGGGCCAACGTCCTGACTTTC
cdr3_aa: CASSKISAGANVLTF
clone_size: many
j_call: TRBJ2-6
v_call: TRBV7-2
d_call: .

cdr3_nt: TGTGCCAGCAGCCTGGACAGCCTCTCTGGAAACACCATATATTTT
cdr3_aa: CASSLDSLSGNTIYF
clone_size: .
j_call: TRBJ1-3
v_call: TRBV4-2
d_call: .

cdr3_nt: TGTGCCACCAGCCCTCGGACAGATTACAATGAGCAGTTCTTC
cdr3_aa: CATSPRTDYNEQFF
clone_size: .
j_call: TRBJ2-1
v_call: TRBV15
d_call: .

cdr3_nt: TGTGCCAGCAGCGTAGAGCCTTTGGGAGCCTATGGCTACACCTTC
cdr3_aa: CASSVEPLGAYGYTF
clone_size: few
j_call: TRBJ1-2
v_call: TRBV9
d_call: .

cdr3_nt: TGCGCCAGCAGCTTGGAGGGGGCCTACAATGAGCAGTTCTTC
cdr3_aa: CASSLEGAYNEQFF
clone_size: .
j_call: TRBJ2-1
v_call: TRBV5-1
d_call: .

cdr3_nt: TGTGCCAGCAGCCTCGCGGCGGGCGCCTACAATGAGCAGTTCTTC
cdr3_aa: CASSLAAGAYNEQFF
clone_size: few
j_call: TRBJ2-1
v_call: TRBV11-2
d_call: .

cdr3_nt: TGTGCCAGCAGCCCGGACAGGGGCTACAACACTGAAGCTTTCTTT
cdr3_aa: CASSPDRGYNTEAFF
clone_size: few
j_call: TRBJ1-1
v_call: TRBV4-2
d_call: TRBD1

cdr3_nt: TGCGCCAGCAGCCAGTTCTCGGGACAGGAGGCCTACGAGCAGTACTTC
cdr3_aa: CASSQFSGQEAYEQYF
clone_size: .
j_call: TRBJ2-7
v_call: TRBV4-3
d_call: TRBD1

cdr3_nt: TGTGCCTGGAGTGTAAACTCCTATGGCTACACCTTC
cdr3_aa: CAWSVNSYGYTF
clone_size: few
j_call: TRBJ1-2
v_call: TRBV30
d_call: .

cdr3_nt: TGTGCCAGCAGCTACAGGGTCTCCTACAATGAGCAGTTCTTC
cdr3_aa: CASSYRVSYNEQFF
clone_size: .
j_call: TRBJ2-1
v_call: TRBV5-5
d_call: .

cdr3_nt: TGTGCCAGCAGTGTCGAGGGGGCGGGAAGAGAGACCCAGTACTTC
cdr3_aa: CASSVEGAGRETQYF
clone_size: few
j_call: TRBJ2-5
v_call: TRBV9
d_call: .

cdr3_nt: TGTGCCAGCAGCGTAACTTCAACAGGCACTGAAGCTTTCTTT
cdr3_aa: CASSVTSTGTEAFF
clone_size: .
j_call: TRBJ1-1
v_call: TRBV9
d_call: .

cdr3_nt: TGCGCCAGCAGCCGACCGGGACAATCCTACGAGCAGTACTTC
cdr3_aa: CASSRPGQSYEQYF
clone_size: few
j_call: TRBJ2-7
v_call: TRBV4-1
d_call: .

cdr3_nt: TGTGCCAGCAGCGTAGGACAGGGAGCATATGAGCAGTTCTTC
cdr3_aa: CASSVGQGAYEQFF
clone_size: few
j_call: TRBJ2-1
v_call: TRBV9
d_call: TRBD1

cdr3_nt: TGTGCCAGCAGTGCCCGGACAGGAGGCACAGATACGCAGTATTTT
cdr3_aa: CASSARTGGTDTQYF
clone_size: .
j_call: TRBJ2-3
v_call: TRBV2
d_call: TRBD1